This T cell receptor beta chain comes out of a study of shared clonotypes between healthy human individuals. Nashville, Tennessee was home to all donors, each a Caucasian adult. Produced via immunoSEQ multiplex PCR; TCRdb's table is partial and in-frame only. The data show roughly 110,000 clones, under 70% seen once. Only one count was recorded for this clone. This CDR3 has 15 amino acids. V lost 6 bases to trimming and J lost 2 bases, with 13 bases between them. Germline V gene data show CDR1 as MGHDK and CDR2 as SYGVNS. This sequence joins TRBV25-1 and TRBJ2-2; D is possibly TRBD1 or TRBD2 (5 bases each). Specimen: memory CD8+ T cells sorted from blood. Subset defined: CD45RO+ cells pooled with CCR7-negative TemRA cells. The receptor was isolated from a woman in her 30s in good health. This CDR3 is CASSVSGDNTGELFF. The CDR3 bases are TGTGCCAGCAGCGTATCCGGGGACAACACCGGGGAGCTGTTTTTT.